A selection of T cell receptor beta chains follows, all from one sample in a study of early T cells in non-severe SARS-CoV-2 infection. TCRdb reprocessed the 5' RACE reads via MiXCR and lists one record per CDR3 protein. The profile shows more than 80,000 distinct CDR3 sequences, 13% to 15% of them singletons. The sample taken for sequencing was whole blood. The receptor set was obtained from an adult who was a healthcare worker with PCR-confirmed SARS-CoV-2 infection or an uninfected control (not recorded which). The CDR3 runs from the conserved cysteine through the conserved F or W. Each record gives: D gene, V gene, clone size, J gene, CDR3 DNA, CDR3 protein. A D gene is named only where the DNA matches it firmly. Where a row states a size, it is once, few, many or the class of an expanded clone; other rows omit it.

-	TRBV7-9	many	TRBJ2-3	TGTGCCAGCAGCTTAGTTTCGGGACGCACAGATACGCAGTATTTT	CASSLVSGRTDTQYF
-	TRBV30	many	TRBJ1-2	TGTGCCTGGAGTGTACGTCGTGAGGGCGCGGGTGGCTATGGCTACACCTTC	CAWSVRREGAGGYGYTF
TRBD2	TRBV12-3/TRBV12-4	-	TRBJ2-3	TGTGCCAGCAGTTTAGTAGGAGGGACTAGCGGAACAGATACGCAGTATTTT	CASSLVGGTSGTDTQYF
TRBD1	TRBV27	few	TRBJ1-1	TGTGCCAGCAGTAAGGACAGGACTTTGAACACTGAAGCTTTCTTT	CASSKDRTLNTEAFF
TRBD1	TRBV7-9	few	TRBJ1-1	TGTGCCAGCAGCTTAGCTACAGGGGGGTTTGAAGCTTTCTTT	CASSLATGGFEAFF
-	TRBV7-9	few	TRBJ1-1	TGTGCCAGCAGCTTACAATCCGAAGCTTTCTTT	CASSLQSEAFF
-	TRBV6-1	-	TRBJ2-7	TGTGCCAGCAGTGAAGACGGCGGGTCCTACGAGCAGTACTTC	CASSEDGGSYEQYF
TRBD1	TRBV7-6	many	TRBJ2-7	TGTGCCAGCAGCTTACGACAGGGCCCTTCCCTGTGGGAGCAGTACTTC	CASSLRQGPSLWEQYF
TRBD1	TRBV27	-	TRBJ2-6	TGTGCCAGCAGTCCCTCGACAGGGTGGCCCTCTGGGGCCAACGTCCTGACTTTC	CASSPSTGWPSGANVLTF
-	TRBV5-4	few	TRBJ1-6	TGTGCCAGCAGCTTCGGGGGAGGAAATTCACCCCTCCACTTT	CASSFGGGNSPLHF
-	TRBV12-3/TRBV12-4	-	TRBJ1-1	TGTGCCAGCAGTTCGGGCCTCCCGCGGACTGAAGCTTTCTTT	CASSSGLPRTEAFF
-	TRBV20-1	few	TRBJ2-3	TGCAGTCACCGATACTCCACAGATACGCAGTATTTT	CSHRYSTDTQYF
TRBD1	TRBV9	-	TRBJ1-4	TGTGCCAGCAGCTACCGGGACAGGGAAAATGAAAAACTGTTTTTT	CASSYRDRENEKLFF
-	TRBV5-1	few	TRBJ2-7	TGCGCCAGCAGCTCTACCCAGGGTGGATACGAGCAGTACTTC	CASSSTQGGYEQYF
-	TRBV7-3	few	TRBJ2-2	TGTGCCAGCAGCTTATTGCCAGGATCGACCGGGGAGCTGTTTTTT	CASSLLPGSTGELFF
TRBD2	TRBV2	-	TRBJ2-1	TGTGCCAGCAGAGACATTAGCGGGAGGGCCTACAATGAGCAGTTCTTC	CASRDISGRAYNEQFF
TRBD1	TRBV12-3/TRBV12-4	-	TRBJ1-4	TGTGCCAGCACCGACAGGGGGGGTAATGAAAAACTGTTTTTT	CASTDRGGNEKLFF
TRBD2	TRBV20-1	many	TRBJ2-2	TGCAGTGCTCCCCGACTAGCGGGAAACACCGGGGAGCTGTTTTTT	CSAPRLAGNTGELFF
-	TRBV5-6	few	TRBJ2-1	TGTGCCAGCAGCATCGGGACACCGTACAATGAGCAGTTCTTC	CASSIGTPYNEQFF
-	TRBV6-1	-	TRBJ1-1	TGTGCCAGCAGTGAAATGGGGCAGACTGAAGCTTTCTTT	CASSEMGQTEAFF
TRBD2	TRBV3-1	many	TRBJ2-7	TGTGCCAGCAGCCAAGATGTAGTAGCGGGAGGGTACGAGCAGTACTTC	CASSQDVVAGGYEQYF
-	TRBV9	many	TRBJ1-1	TGTGCCAGCAGCGAGACAGCGAACACTGAAGCTTTCTTT	CASSETANTEAFF
TRBD1	TRBV28	-	TRBJ2-7	TGTGCCAGCAGTCCCGGGACAGGTGTGCAGTACTTC	CASSPGTGVQYF
-	TRBV29-1	-	TRBJ2-7	TGCAGCGTAATTAAAATTCCCCGGGACAAGGCTTCCTACGAGCAGTACTTC	CSVIKIPRDKASYEQYF
TRBD2	TRBV11-2	many	TRBJ2-4	TGTGCCAGCAGCTTAGGGACTAGTACGAACATTCAGTACTTC	CASSLGTSTNIQYF
TRBD1	TRBV28	-	TRBJ2-5	TGTGCCAGCAGTCCGGGACAGGGAGAGACCCAGTACTTC	CASSPGQGETQYF
TRBD2	TRBV28	many	TRBJ2-3	TGTGCCAGCGGATTCTCCCTTAGCGGGAAAAGCACAGATACGCAGTATTTT	CASGFSLSGKSTDTQYF
TRBD1	TRBV12-3/TRBV12-4	few	TRBJ1-6	TGTGCCAGCATGCCTGGACAGGGGAATTCACCCCTCCACTTT	CASMPGQGNSPLHF
TRBD1	TRBV6-5	few	TRBJ2-7	TGTGCCAGCAGTTACCAACAGGGGGCTGGGTACGAGCAGTACTTC	CASSYQQGAGYEQYF
TRBD1	TRBV7-9	few	TRBJ1-2	TGTGCCAGCAGCCGCGGGACAGGGGAGAATGGCTACACCTTC	CASSRGTGENGYTF
-	TRBV9	-	TRBJ1-1	TGTGCCAGCAGCGTAGGGGTGTCCGAAGCTTTCTTT	CASSVGVSEAFF
-	TRBV6-6	-	TRBJ1-1	TGTGCCAGCAGCGGGGGGGCTGAAGCTTTCTTT	CASSGGAEAFF
-	TRBV27	-	TRBJ1-1	TGTGCCAGCAGTTCTCCAGGGGAGGGGAACACTGAAGCTTTCTTT	CASSSPGEGNTEAFF
-	TRBV12-3/TRBV12-4	-	TRBJ2-3	TGTGCCAGCAGTTTGGTAGAGGGCACAGATACGCAGTATTTT	CASSLVEGTDTQYF
-	TRBV2	many	TRBJ1-6	TGTGCCAGCAGTGAACTGGTTCGGGGGGAACTTGCCGGGGCACCCCTCCACTTT	CASSELVRGELAGAPLHF
TRBD1	TRBV18	-	TRBJ1-5	TGTGCCAGCTCAGGGGGGACAGGGGGCAATCAGCCCCAGCATTTT	CASSGGTGGNQPQHF
-	TRBV7-6	many	TRBJ2-1	TGTGCCAGCAGCTTAGAGTTCAGCTCCTACAATGAGCAGTTCTTC	CASSLEFSSYNEQFF
-	TRBV27	few	TRBJ2-1	TGTGCCAGCAGTTTAGATAGTAGCGGCACCTACAATGAGCAGTTCTTC	CASSLDSSGTYNEQFF
TRBD1	TRBV6-5	few	TRBJ1-1	TGTGCCAGCAGTTACGGTGGGACAGGTGGAACTGAAGCTTTCTTT	CASSYGGTGGTEAFF
-	TRBV20-1	-	TRBJ2-1	TGCAGTGCTGGAGTGGGAGTTTCATCCTACAATGAGCAGTTCTTC	CSAGVGVSSYNEQFF
TRBD2	TRBV20-1	-	TRBJ2-7	TGCAGTGCTCATGGGACTAGCGGCTACGAGCAGTACTTC	CSAHGTSGYEQYF
TRBD2	TRBV4-1	few	TRBJ2-1	TGCGCCAGCAGCCAAACTAGCGGGGTTACCTCCTACAATGAGCAGTTCTTC	CASSQTSGVTSYNEQFF
TRBD1	TRBV2	-	TRBJ2-7	TGTGCCAGCAGCACATTGACAGGGGGGGCCTACGAGCAGTACTTC	CASSTLTGGAYEQYF
TRBD1	TRBV10-3	few	TRBJ1-6	TGTGCCATCAGGCGGGGACAGGATAATTCACCCCTCCACTTT	CAIRRGQDNSPLHF
-	TRBV7-2	many	TRBJ2-2	TGTGCCAGCAGCTTATCCACGGCCGCCGGGGAGCTGTTTTTT	CASSLSTAAGELFF
TRBD1	TRBV29-1	many	TRBJ2-7	TGCAGCGTTGCGCCGGGACAGGGGAGCGAGCAGTACTTC	CSVAPGQGSEQYF
-	TRBV11-3	-	TRBJ2-1	TGTGCCAGCAGCACCGCTGCGGAGCAGTTCTTC	CASSTAAEQFF
-	TRBV10-1	-	TRBJ2-3	TGCGCCAGCAGTGACGCAGATACGCAGTATTTT	CASSDADTQYF
-	TRBV9	few	TRBJ1-4	TGTGCCAGCAGCGTAGGTCGACAGTCTGCAACTAATGAAAAACTGTTTTTT	CASSVGRQSATNEKLFF
-	TRBV5-4	-	TRBJ1-6	TGTGCCAGCAGCTGGGCTGGGGGAGGGAATTCACCCCTCCACTTT	CASSWAGGGNSPLHF
-	TRBV11-2	-	TRBJ2-3	TGTGCCAGCAGCCCCTGGACGGGTCGTGCAGATACGCAGTATTTT	CASSPWTGRADTQYF